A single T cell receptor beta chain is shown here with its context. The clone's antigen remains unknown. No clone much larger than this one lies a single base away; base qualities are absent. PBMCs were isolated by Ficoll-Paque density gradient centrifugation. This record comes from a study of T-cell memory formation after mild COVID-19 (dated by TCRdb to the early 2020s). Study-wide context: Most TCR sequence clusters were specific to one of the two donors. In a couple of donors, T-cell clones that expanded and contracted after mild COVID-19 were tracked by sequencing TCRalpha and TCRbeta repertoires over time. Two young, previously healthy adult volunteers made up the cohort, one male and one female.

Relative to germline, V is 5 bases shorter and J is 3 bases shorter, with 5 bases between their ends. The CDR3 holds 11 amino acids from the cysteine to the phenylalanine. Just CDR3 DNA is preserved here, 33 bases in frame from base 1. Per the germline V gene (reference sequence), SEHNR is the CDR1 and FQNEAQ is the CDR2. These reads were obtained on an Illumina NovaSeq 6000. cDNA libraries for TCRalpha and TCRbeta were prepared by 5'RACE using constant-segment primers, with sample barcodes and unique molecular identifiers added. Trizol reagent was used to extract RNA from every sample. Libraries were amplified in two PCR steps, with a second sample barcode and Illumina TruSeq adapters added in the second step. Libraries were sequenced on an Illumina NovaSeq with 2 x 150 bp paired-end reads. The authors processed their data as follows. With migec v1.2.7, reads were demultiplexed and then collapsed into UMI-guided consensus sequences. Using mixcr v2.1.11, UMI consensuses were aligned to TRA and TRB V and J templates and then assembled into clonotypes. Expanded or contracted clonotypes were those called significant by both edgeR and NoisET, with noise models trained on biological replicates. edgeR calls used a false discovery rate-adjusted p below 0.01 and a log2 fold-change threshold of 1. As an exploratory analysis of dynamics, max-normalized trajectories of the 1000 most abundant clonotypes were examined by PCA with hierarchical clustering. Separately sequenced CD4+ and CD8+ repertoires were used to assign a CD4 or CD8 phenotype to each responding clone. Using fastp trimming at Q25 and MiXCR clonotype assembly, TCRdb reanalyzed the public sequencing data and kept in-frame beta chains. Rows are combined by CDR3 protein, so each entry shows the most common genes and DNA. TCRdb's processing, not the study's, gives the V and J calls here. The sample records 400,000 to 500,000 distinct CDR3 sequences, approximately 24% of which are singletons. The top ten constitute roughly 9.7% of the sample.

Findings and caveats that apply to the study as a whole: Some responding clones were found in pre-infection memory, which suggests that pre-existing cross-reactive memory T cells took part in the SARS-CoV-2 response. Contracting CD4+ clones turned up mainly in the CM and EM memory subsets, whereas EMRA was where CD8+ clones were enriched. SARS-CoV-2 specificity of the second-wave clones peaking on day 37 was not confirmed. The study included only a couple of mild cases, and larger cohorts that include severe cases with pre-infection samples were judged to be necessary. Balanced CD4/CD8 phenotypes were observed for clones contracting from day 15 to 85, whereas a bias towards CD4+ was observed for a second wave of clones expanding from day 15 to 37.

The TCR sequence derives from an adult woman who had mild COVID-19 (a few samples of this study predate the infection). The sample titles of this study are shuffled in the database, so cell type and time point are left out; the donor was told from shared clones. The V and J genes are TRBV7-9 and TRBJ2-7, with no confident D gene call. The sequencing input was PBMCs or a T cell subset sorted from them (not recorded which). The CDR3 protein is CASSVLYEQYF. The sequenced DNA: TGTGCCAGCAGCGTTCTCTACGAGCAGTACTTC.